This TCR beta chain was sequenced during a study of response to subunit inactivated influenza vaccine. General study findings and limits: The study's authors posited that every seasonal influenza vaccination enlists few new T cells.

The trim removed 3 bases at V and 4 bases at J, leaving 3 bases unmatched. CDR3 length equals 14 residues. Per the germline V gene, CDR1 is SGHRS and CDR2 is YFSETQ. TCRdb recomputed calls from the RT-PCR reads with MiXCR, one row per CDR3 protein. In the table there are roughly 650,000 distinct CDR3 sequences, 15% to 19% of which are singletons. Regarding this clonotype: The antigen is not known.

Sample: PBMCs from blood, taken approximately 13 days after vaccination. The TCR was taken from a man over 45 who received an inactivated influenza vaccine. The chain carries TRBV5-1 and TRBJ1-4, with 7 bases fitting TRBD1. The CDR3 loop reads CASSSDRSNEKLFF. The CDR3 region has the DNA TGCGCCAGCAGCTCGGACAGGAGTAATGAAAAACTGTTTTTT.